The 5 T cell receptor beta chains below were found in one sample sequenced in a study of T cells in women clearing cervical HPV infection. Method: immunoSEQ multiplex PCR; TCRdb's copy keeps in-frame clones and lacks some. The sample yields some 30,000 clones, of which the top ten take up around 18%. The sample taken for sequencing was blood buffy coat. Receptors originate from a woman between 18 and 70 years old with a cervical HPV16 infection that either progressed to CIN3+ or cleared (not recorded which).

On this clone: The CDR3 is cut off 3 residues early in the read; its end comes from the germline J gene. The chain is built from TRBV20-1 and TRBJ2-5; D possibly corresponds to TRBD2 (6 bases). In germline, CDR1 is DFQATT, CDR2 SNEGSKA (reference sequence). The V end lost 4 bases, the J end lost 7 bases, and 16 bases lay between the germline ends. There are 13 residues in the CDR3. CDR3 sequence: CSAKPLAVGTQYF. The part of the CDR3 DNA that was read is TGCAGTGCTAAACCACTAGCTGTAGGGACC.

With regard to this clone: The read ends 3 residues before the CDR3 terminus; that terminus is restored from the germline J gene. This rearrangement joins TRBV28 to TRBJ1-5, with D perhaps matching TRBD1 (5 bases). CDR1 MDHEN and CDR2 SYDVKM come from the germline V gene. This CDR3 has 14 residues. Trimming left V 6 bases short and J 6 bases short, with 15 bases between. The CDR3 bases that were read are TGTGCCAGCAGACCCTCAGGGATTAGTCAGCCC. Translation gives CASRPSGISQP. The whole CDR3 protein is CASRPSGISQPQHF. The variable domain in full, completed from reference TRBV28 and TRBJ1-5, reads DVKVTQSSRYLVKRTGEKVFLECVQDMDHENMFWYRQDPGLGLRLIYFSYDVKMKEKGDIPEGYSVSREKKERFSLILESASTNQTSMYLCASRPSGISQPQHFGDGTRLSIL.

Concerning this clone: The read falls 3 residues short of the CDR3 end, and the missing part is taken from the germline J gene. The J gene is TRBJ2-2, the V gene TRBV6-2 or TRBV6-3; TRBD1 matches at 9 bases. The CDR3 is 15 residues long. Losses at the gene ends were 0 bases for V and 6 bases for J; bases not matched to a gene: 2. The V gene's germline CDR1 is MNHEY and CDR2 SVGEGT. The CDR3: CASSYSRQGAGELFF. CDR3 DNA (partial): TGTGCCAGCAGTTACTCACGACAGGGGGCCGGGGAG.

The covered CDR3 bases are TGTGCCAGCAGGAGGACAGGGGATTACGATACC. Translation gives CASRRTGDYDT. In full, the CDR3 is CASRRTGDYDTQYF. The J gene is TRBJ2-5, the V gene TRBV14; TRBD1 matches at 9 bases. The sequence runs out 3 residues before the end of the CDR3; the remainder is reconstructed from the germline J gene. This CDR3 comprises 14 residues. Germline V gives CDR1 SGHDN, CDR2 FVKESK.

Notes on this clone: The read stops 3 residues short of the end of the CDR3; the missing end is completed from the germline J gene. V gene TRBV7-2 combines with J gene TRBJ2-2; 8 bases line up with TRBD2. This CDR3 has 13 amino acids. From germline, CDR1 is SGHTA and CDR2 FQGNSA. CDR3 protein: CASCNGGGEKLFF. The part of the CDR3 DNA that was read is TGTGCCAGCTGTAACGGGGGGGGTGAAAAG.